The 3 T cell receptor beta chains listed next were all sequenced from one sample in a study of OX40 agonist ivuxolimab in advanced cancers. Assay: immunoSEQ multiplex PCR; the TCRdb copy retains only in-frame clones and omits some. Of around 120,000 clones detected, more than 80% appear once; the ten largest clones hold 0.55% to 0.7%. The source was CD4+ or CD8+ T cells sorted from blood, collected in a trial of the OX40 agonist ivuxolimab. These receptors were collected from an adult with an advanced solid tumor such as melanoma, head and neck, liver or kidney cancer.

V usage is TRBV7-9 and J usage is TRBJ2-1; 13 bases match TRBD2. Trimming cost V 5 bases and J 5 bases; bases outside gene matches: 0. CDR1 and CDR2 (germline): SEHNR, FQNEAQ (reference sequence). The CDR3 length is 14 residues. CDR3 nucleotide sequence: TGTGCCAGCAGCGGACTAGCGGGGGACAATGAGCAGTTCTTC. Its protein is CASSGLAGDNEQFF.

CDR3 DNA sequence: TGTGCCAGCAGCCCTCTCGGAGCGGGGGAGACCCAGTACTTC. It specifies CASSPLGAGETQYF. The chain joins TRBV5-6 to TRBJ2-5; TRBD2 matches 7 bases. From germline, CDR1 is SGHDT and CDR2 YYEEEE. V lost 4 bases, J lost 5 bases, and 8 bases stayed unmatched. The CDR3 is 14 residues long.

As DNA, the CDR3 is TGTGCCAGCAGTTACGGTCACAAAATCTCCTACGAGCAGTACTTC. Protein: CASSYGHKISYEQYF. This chain uses TRBV6-5 with TRBJ2-7, with D uncertain. Trimming removed 2 bases from V and 0 bases from J, with 11 bases in between. There are 15 residues in the CDR3. CDR1 is MNHEY, CDR2 SVGAGI, per germline.